These T cell receptor beta chains were read from a single sample in a study of cytomegalovirus exposure and HLA in healthy donors. Measured with immunoSEQ multiplex PCR; TCRdb has only the in-frame clones, and not every one. This table holds roughly 200,000 clones, approximately 85% found once. Sequencing was performed on PBMCs. The receptor source for this set is a woman in her thirties or forties in good health and CMV-seronegative. Each CDR3 is given with its conserved first and last residue. The order of the fields is D gene, J gene, clone size, V gene, CDR3 protein, CDR3 DNA. D genes are given only for firm matches. The size entry is marked missing in some rows and otherwise reads once, few, many or a size class.

d_gene: NA; j_gene: TRBJ2-7; abundance: once; v_gene: TRBV5-6; CDR3aa: CASSCPHTSTECNEQYF; CDR3nt: TGTGCCAGCAGCTGCCCCCATACTTCGACAGAATGCAACGAGCAGTACTTC
d_gene: NA; j_gene: TRBJ1-2; abundance: NA; v_gene: TRBV7-2; CDR3aa: CASSSNRAGYTF; CDR3nt: TGTGCCAGCAGCTCTAACAGGGCTGGCTACACCTTC
d_gene: NA; j_gene: TRBJ2-5; abundance: NA; v_gene: TRBV4-1; CDR3aa: CASSRSRAETQYF; CDR3nt: TGCGCCAGCAGCAGATCTAGAGCAGAGACCCAGTACTTC
d_gene: NA; j_gene: TRBJ2-5; abundance: NA; v_gene: TRBV9; CDR3aa: CASSPGSNEAETQYF; CDR3nt: TGTGCCAGCAGCCCAGGGTCAAACGAAGCGGAGACCCAGTACTTC
d_gene: NA; j_gene: TRBJ2-7; abundance: NA; v_gene: TRBV7-8; CDR3aa: CASSFTGSLYEQYF; CDR3nt: TGTGCCAGCAGCTTTACAGGGAGCCTCTACGAGCAGTACTTC
d_gene: TRBD1; j_gene: TRBJ1-2; abundance: NA; v_gene: TRBV5-1; CDR3aa: CASSSTGGYGYTF; CDR3nt: TGCGCCAGCAGCTCGACAGGGGGGTATGGCTACACCTTC
d_gene: TRBD1; j_gene: TRBJ1-5; abundance: NA; v_gene: TRBV27; CDR3aa: CASSSRGNQPQHF; CDR3nt: TGTGCCAGCTCCTCCAGGGGGAATCAGCCCCAGCATTTT
d_gene: TRBD1; j_gene: TRBJ1-5; abundance: NA; v_gene: TRBV19; CDR3aa: CASRTGDNSNQPQHF; CDR3nt: TGTGCCAGCCGCACAGGGGATAATAGCAATCAGCCCCAGCATTTT
d_gene: TRBD2; j_gene: TRBJ2-3; abundance: NA; v_gene: TRBV2; CDR3aa: CASSAGTSGRGDTQYF; CDR3nt: TGTGCCAGCAGTGCCGGGACTAGCGGGAGGGGAGATACGCAGTATTTT
d_gene: NA; j_gene: TRBJ2-7; abundance: NA; v_gene: TRBV11-3; CDR3aa: CASSLAWGHEQYF; CDR3nt: TGTGCCAGCAGCTTAGCTTGGGGGCACGAGCAGTACTTC
d_gene: TRBD1; j_gene: TRBJ1-3; abundance: NA; v_gene: TRBV4-1; CDR3aa: CASSPQGDGNTIYF; CDR3nt: TGCGCCAGCAGCCCCCAGGGGGACGGAAACACCATATATTTT
d_gene: TRBD1; j_gene: TRBJ1-4; abundance: NA; v_gene: TRBV5-1; CDR3aa: CASSRQGAVGEKLFF; CDR3nt: TGCGCCAGCAGCCGACAGGGGGCGGTTGGTGAAAAACTGTTTTTT
d_gene: TRBD2; j_gene: TRBJ2-1; abundance: NA; v_gene: TRBV19; CDR3aa: CASSHLTGGGNEQFF; CDR3nt: TGTGCCAGTAGTCATCTCACGGGAGGGGGGAATGAGCAGTTCTTC
d_gene: NA; j_gene: TRBJ2-1; abundance: NA; v_gene: TRBV29-1; CDR3aa: CSVVYLWREGSYNEQFF; CDR3nt: TGCAGCGTTGTCTATCTATGGCGGGAAGGGTCCTACAATGAGCAGTTCTTC
d_gene: NA; j_gene: TRBJ2-5; abundance: NA; v_gene: TRBV29-1; CDR3aa: CSVVRDLQETQYF; CDR3nt: TGCAGCGTTGTACGGGATCTTCAAGAGACCCAGTACTTC
d_gene: TRBD2; j_gene: TRBJ2-5; abundance: few; v_gene: TRBV5-1; CDR3aa: CASSIASGREETQYF; CDR3nt: TGCGCCAGCAGCATTGCCAGCGGGAGGGAAGAGACCCAGTACTTC
d_gene: TRBD2; j_gene: TRBJ2-1; abundance: NA; v_gene: TRBV13; CDR3aa: CASSLSSGRGGNEQFF; CDR3nt: TGTGCCAGCAGCTTATCTAGCGGGAGGGGGGGAAATGAGCAGTTCTTC
d_gene: NA; j_gene: TRBJ2-7; abundance: NA; v_gene: TRBV5-4; CDR3aa: CASSNREKAPYEQYF; CDR3nt: TGTGCCAGCAGCAATAGGGAGAAGGCCCCCTACGAGCAGTACTTC
d_gene: NA; j_gene: TRBJ1-1; abundance: NA; v_gene: TRBV6-1; CDR3aa: CASSEGGGGNTEAFF; CDR3nt: TGTGCCAGCAGTGAAGGCGGGGGGGGGAATACTGAGGCTTTCTTT
d_gene: NA; j_gene: TRBJ2-4; abundance: NA; v_gene: TRBV29-1; CDR3aa: CSVEDWKQAGYIQYF; CDR3nt: TGCAGCGTTGAAGATTGGAAACAGGCAGGGTACATTCAGTACTTC